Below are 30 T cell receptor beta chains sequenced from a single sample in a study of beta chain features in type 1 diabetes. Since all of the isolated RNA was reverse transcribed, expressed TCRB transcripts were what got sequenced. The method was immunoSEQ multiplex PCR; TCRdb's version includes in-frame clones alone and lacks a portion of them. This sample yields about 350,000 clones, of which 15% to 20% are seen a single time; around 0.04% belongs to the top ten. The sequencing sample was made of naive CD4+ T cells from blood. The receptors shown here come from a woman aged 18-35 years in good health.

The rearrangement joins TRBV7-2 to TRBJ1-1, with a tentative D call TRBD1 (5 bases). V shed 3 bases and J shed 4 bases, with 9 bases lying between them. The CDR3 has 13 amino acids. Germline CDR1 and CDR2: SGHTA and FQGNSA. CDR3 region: CASSLDGGTEAFF. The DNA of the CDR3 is TGTGCCAGCAGCTTGGACGGGGGCACTGAAGCTTTCTTT.

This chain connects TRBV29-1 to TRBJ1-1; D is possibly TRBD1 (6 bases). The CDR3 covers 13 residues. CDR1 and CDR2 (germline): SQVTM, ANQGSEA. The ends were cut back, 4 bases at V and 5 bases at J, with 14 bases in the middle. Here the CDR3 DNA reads TGCAGCGTTGTCTGGGGGCTCGGGACTGAAGCTTTCTTT. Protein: CSVVWGLGTEAFF.

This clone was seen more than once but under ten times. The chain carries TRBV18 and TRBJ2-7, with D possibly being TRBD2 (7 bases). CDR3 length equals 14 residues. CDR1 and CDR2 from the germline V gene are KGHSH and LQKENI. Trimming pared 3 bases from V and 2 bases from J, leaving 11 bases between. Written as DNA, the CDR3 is TGTGCCAGCTCACCTCAGCGGGACACCTACGAGCAGTACTTC. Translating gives CASSPQRDTYEQYF.

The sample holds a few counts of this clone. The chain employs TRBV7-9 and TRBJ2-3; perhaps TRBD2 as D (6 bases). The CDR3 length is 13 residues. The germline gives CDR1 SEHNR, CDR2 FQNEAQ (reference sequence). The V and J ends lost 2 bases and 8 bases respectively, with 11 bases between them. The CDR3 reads CASSLSGDSTQYF. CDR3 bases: TGTGCCAGCAGCTTATCGGGGGATAGTACGCAGTATTTT. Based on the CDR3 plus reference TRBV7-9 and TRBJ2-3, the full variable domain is DTGVSQNPRHKITKRGQNVTFRCDPISEHNRLYWYRQTLGQGPEFLTYFQNEAQLEKSRLLSDRFSAERPKGSFSTLEIQRTEQGDSAMYLCASSLSGDSTQYFGPGTRLTVL.

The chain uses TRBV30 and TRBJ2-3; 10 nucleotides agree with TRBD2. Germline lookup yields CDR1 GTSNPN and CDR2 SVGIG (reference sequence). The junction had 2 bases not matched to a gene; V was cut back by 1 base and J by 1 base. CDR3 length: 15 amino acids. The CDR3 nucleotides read TGTGCCTGGAGTGCGGGACTAGCGCGCACAGATACGCAGTATTTT. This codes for CAWSAGLARTDTQYF.

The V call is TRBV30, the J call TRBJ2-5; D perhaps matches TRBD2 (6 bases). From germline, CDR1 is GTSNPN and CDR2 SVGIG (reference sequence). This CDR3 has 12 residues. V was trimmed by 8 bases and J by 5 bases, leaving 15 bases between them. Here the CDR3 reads CASSGPWETQYF. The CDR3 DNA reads TGTGCCAGTAGCGGCCCGTGGGAGACCCAGTACTTC.

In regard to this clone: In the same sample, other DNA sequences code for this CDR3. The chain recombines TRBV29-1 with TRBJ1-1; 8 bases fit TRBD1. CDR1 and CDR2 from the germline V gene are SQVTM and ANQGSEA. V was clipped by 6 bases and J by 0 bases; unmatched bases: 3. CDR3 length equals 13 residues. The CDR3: CSVRQGLNTEAFF. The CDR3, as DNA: TGCAGCGTAAGACAGGGGTTGAACACTGAAGCTTTCTTT. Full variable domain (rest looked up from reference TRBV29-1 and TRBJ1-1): SAVISQKPSRDICQRGTSLTIQCQVDSQVTMMFWYRQQPGQSLTLIATANQGSEATYESGFVIDKFPISRPNLTFSTLTVSNMSPEDSSIYLCSVRQGLNTEAFFGQGTRLTVV.

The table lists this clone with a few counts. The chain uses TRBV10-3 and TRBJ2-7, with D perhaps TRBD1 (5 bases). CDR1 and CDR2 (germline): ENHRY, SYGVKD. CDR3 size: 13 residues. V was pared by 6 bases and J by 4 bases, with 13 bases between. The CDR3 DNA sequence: TGTGCCATCAGAGATGGCCAGGGATACGAGCAGTACTTC. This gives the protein CAIRDGQGYEQYF.

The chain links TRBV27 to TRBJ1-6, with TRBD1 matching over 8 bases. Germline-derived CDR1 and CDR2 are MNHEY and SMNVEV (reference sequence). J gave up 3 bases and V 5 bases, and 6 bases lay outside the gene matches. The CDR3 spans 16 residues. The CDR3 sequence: CASSPRGQGYNSPLHF. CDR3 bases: TGTGCCAGCAGTCCTCGAGGACAGGGCTATAATTCACCCCTCCACTTT.

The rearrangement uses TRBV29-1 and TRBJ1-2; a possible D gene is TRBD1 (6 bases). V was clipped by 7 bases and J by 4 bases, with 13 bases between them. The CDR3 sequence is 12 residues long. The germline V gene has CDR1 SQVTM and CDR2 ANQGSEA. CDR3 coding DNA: TGCAGCGGTTACAGGGTCATCTATGGCTACACCTTC. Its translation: CSGYRVIYGYTF.

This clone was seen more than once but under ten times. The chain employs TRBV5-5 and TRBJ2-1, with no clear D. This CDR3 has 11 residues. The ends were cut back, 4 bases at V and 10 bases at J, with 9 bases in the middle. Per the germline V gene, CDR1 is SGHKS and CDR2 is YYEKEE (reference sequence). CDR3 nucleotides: TGTGCCAGCAGCGTTATTAGCGAGCAGTTCTTC. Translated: CASSVISEQFF. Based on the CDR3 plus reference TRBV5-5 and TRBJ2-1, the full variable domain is DAGVTQSPTHLIKTRGQQVTLRCSPISGHKSVSWYQQVLGQGPQFIFQYYEKEERGRGNFPDRFSARQFPNYSSELNVNALLLGDSALYLCASSVISEQFFGPGTRLTVL.

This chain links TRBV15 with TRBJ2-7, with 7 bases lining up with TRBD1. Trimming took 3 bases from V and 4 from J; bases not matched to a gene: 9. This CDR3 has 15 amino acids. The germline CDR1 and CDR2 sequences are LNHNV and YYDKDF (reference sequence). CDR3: CATSRTPTTGYEQYF. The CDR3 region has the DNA TGTGCCACCAGCAGGACCCCGACGACAGGGTACGAGCAGTACTTC.

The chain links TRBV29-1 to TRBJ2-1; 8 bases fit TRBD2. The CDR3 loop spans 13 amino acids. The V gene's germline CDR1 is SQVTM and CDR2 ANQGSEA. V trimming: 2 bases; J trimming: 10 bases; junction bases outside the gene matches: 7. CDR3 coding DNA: TGCAGCGTTGAAAGGCCGGGACTAGACGAGCAGTTCTTC. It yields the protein CSVERPGLDEQFF.

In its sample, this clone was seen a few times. The CDR3 loop reads CASRPKGVLSGANVLTF. CDR3 sequence (DNA): TGCGCCAGCAGGCCGAAAGGGGTCCTCTCTGGGGCCAACGTCCTGACTTTC. The chain is built from TRBV10-1 and TRBJ2-6; possibly TRBD1 for D (5 bases). The ends were cut back, 6 bases at V and 0 bases at J, with 15 bases in the middle. Germline-derived CDR1 and CDR2 are WNHNN and SYGVQD (reference sequence). This CDR3 is 17 amino acids long.

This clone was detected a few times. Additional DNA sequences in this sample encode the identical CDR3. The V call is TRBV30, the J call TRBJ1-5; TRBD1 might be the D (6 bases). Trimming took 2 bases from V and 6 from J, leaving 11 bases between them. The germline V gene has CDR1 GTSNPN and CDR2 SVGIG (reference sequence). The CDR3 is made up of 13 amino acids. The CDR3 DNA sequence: TGTGCCTGGAGTTCAGGGGACGGTCAGCCCCAGCATTTT. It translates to CAWSSGDGQPQHF.

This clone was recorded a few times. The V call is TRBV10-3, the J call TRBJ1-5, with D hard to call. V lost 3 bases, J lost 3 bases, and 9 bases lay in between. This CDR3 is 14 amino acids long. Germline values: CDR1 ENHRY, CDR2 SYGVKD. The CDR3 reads CAISDGDFNQPQHF. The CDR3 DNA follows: TGTGCCATCAGTGACGGGGATTTCAATCAGCCCCAGCATTTT.

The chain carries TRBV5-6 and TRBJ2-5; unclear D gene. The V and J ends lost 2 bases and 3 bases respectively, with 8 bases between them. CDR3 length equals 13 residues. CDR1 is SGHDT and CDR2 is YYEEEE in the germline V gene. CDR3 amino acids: CASSFRVEETQYF. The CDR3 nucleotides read TGTGCCAGCAGCTTCCGGGTGGAAGAGACCCAGTACTTC.

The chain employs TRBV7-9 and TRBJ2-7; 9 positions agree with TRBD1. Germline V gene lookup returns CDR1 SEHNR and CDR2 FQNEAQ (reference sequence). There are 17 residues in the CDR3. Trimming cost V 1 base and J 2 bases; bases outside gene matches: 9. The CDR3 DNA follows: TGTGCCAGCAGCTTAGAAATGGCAGGGACAGGGCCCTACGAGCAGTACTTC. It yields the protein CASSLEMAGTGPYEQYF.

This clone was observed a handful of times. CDR3 DNA: TGCGCCAGCAGTCCCGGGACTCGCGGATACTCTGGGGCCAACGTCCTGACTTTC. Translated, it gives CASSPGTRGYSGANVLTF. The chain employs TRBV4-1 and TRBJ2-6; a possible D gene is TRBD2 (6 bases). The germline V gene encodes CDR1 MGHRA and CDR2 YSYEKL. The CDR3 extends over 18 amino acids. Trimming took 6 bases from V and 0 from J, leaving 18 bases between them.

CDR3 sequence reads: CASSSPGSSYNEQFF. In DNA form, the CDR3 reads TGTGCCAGCAGCTCCCCCGGGAGCTCCTACAATGAGCAGTTCTTC. The chain couples TRBV7-9 to TRBJ2-1; maybe TRBD2 (6 bases). From germline, CDR1 is SEHNR and CDR2 FQNEAQ (reference sequence). The CDR3 is 15 amino acids. Deletions cut 4 bases from V and 0 bases from J, with 10 bases between.

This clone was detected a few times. The CDR3 loop reads CASSVGISGGYNEQFF. The CDR3 bases are TGTGCCAGCAGTGTCGGGATCAGCGGGGGGTACAATGAGCAGTTCTTC. The rearrangement joins TRBV6-1 to TRBJ2-1; TRBD2 matches at 9 bases. The J segment lost 4 bases and the V segment lost 4 bases, leaving 8 bases of the junction unmatched. Germline assignment: CDR1 MNHNS and CDR2 SASEGT. CDR3 length: 16 residues.

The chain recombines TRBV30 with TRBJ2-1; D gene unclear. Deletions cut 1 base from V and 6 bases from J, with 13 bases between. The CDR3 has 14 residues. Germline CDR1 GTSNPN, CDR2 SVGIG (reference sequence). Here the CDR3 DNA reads TGTGCCTGGAGTGCTCTAGTAGGTCCCAATGAGCAGTTCTTC. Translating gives CAWSALVGPNEQFF.

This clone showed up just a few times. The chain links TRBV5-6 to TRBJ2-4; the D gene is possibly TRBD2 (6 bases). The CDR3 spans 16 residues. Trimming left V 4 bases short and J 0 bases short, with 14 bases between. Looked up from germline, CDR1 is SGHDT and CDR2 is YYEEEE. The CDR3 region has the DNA TGTGCCAGCAGCCTACTGCGGGGCCTAGCCAAAAACATTCAGTACTTC. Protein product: CASSLLRGLAKNIQYF.

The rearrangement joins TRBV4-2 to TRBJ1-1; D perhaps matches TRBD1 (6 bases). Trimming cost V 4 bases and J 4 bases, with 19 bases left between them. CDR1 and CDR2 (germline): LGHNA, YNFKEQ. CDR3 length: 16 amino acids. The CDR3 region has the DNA TGTGCCAGCAGCCGAGGCAGGGGTGGGTACGCCACTGAAGCTTTCTTT. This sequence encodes CASSRGRGGYATEAFF.

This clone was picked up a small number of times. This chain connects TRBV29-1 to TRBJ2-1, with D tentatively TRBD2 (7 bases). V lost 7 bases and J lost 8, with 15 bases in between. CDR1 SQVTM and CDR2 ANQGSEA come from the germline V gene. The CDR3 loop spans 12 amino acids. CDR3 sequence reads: CSALGGLDEQFF. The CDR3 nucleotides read TGCAGCGCCCTGGGGGGGCTCGATGAGCAGTTCTTC.

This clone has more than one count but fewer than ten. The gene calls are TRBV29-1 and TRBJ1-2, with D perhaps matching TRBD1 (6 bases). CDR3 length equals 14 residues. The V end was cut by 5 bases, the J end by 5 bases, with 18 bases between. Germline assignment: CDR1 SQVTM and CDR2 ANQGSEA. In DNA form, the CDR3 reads TGCAGCGTTTCACAGGGACTAACCCAGTATGGCTACACCTTC. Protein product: CSVSQGLTQYGYTF.

Here the CDR3 reads CAWSVQGSDEQYF. The CDR3 DNA sequence: TGTGCCTGGAGTGTACAGGGATCTGACGAGCAGTACTTC. The chain links TRBV30 to TRBJ2-7; D may be TRBD1 (6 bases). Trimming left V 0 bases short and J 5 bases short, with 11 bases between. The CDR3 length is 13 residues. The germline V gene encodes CDR1 GTSNPN and CDR2 SVGIG (reference sequence).

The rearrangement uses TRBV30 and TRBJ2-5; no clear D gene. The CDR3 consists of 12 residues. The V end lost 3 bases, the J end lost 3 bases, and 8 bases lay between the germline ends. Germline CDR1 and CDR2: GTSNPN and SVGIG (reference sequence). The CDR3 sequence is CAWSPAKETQYF. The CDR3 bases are TGTGCCTGGAGCCCAGCGAAAGAGACCCAGTACTTC. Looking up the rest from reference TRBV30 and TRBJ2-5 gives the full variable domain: SQTIHQWPATLVQPVGSPLSLECTVEGTSNPNLYWYRQAAGRGLQLLFYSVGIGQISSEVPQNLSASRPQDRQFILSSKKLLLSDSGFYLCAWSPAKETQYFGPGTRLLVL.

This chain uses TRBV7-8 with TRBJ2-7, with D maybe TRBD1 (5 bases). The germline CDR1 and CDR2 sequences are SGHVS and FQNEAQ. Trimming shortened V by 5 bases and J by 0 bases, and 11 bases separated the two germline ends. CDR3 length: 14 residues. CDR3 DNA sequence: TGTGCCAGCAGCGCCAGGGTCCTCTCCTACGAGCAGTACTTC. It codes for CASSARVLSYEQYF.

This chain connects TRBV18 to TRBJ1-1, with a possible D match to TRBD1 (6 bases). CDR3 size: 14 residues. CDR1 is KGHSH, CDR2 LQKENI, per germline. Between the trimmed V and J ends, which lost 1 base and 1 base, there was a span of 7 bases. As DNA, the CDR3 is TGTGCCAGCTCACCACAACAGGGGAACACTGAAGCTTTCTTT. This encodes CASSPQQGNTEAFF. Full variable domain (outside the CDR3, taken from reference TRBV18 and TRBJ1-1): NAGVMQNPRHLVRRRGQEARLRCSPMKGHSHVYWYRQLPEEGLKFMVYLQKENIIDESGMPKERFSAEFPKEGPSILRIQQVVRGDSAAYFCASSPQQGNTEAFFGQGTRLTVV.